The 28 T cell receptor beta chains reported below all come from one sample, sequenced in a study of blood T cell repertoires in COVID-19. The table came from immunoSEQ multiplex PCR; TCRdb's copy has only in-frame clones and leaves some out. The data contain 120,000 to 150,000 clones, around 87% of them singletons. Sequencing was performed on peripheral blood. These receptors were obtained from a man aged 50 to 60 who had recovered from COVID-19.

This rearrangement joins TRBV5-1 to TRBJ2-2; 11 bases line up with TRBD2. The CDR3 runs to 14 residues. V dropped 1 base and J dropped 9; count of bases not matched to a gene: 2. From germline, CDR1 is SGHRS and CDR2 YFSETQ. CDR3 DNA sequence: TGCGCCAGCAGCTTGACTAGCGGGGGTTGGGAGCTGTTTTTT. Translating it yields CASSLTSGGWELFF.

In its sample, this clone was seen a few times. This chain joins TRBV6-2 or TRBV6-3 and TRBJ2-3; 9 bases align to TRBD2. The germline gives CDR1 MNHEY, CDR2 SVGEGT. Germline trimming cut 4 bases from V and 7 bases from J; bases unmatched to any gene: 18. CDR3 length: 18 amino acids. CDR3 amino acids: CASSSSWGGGGPTNTQYF. CDR3 nucleotides: TGTGCCAGCAGTTCCAGCTGGGGCGGGGGGGGACCCACGAATACGCAGTATTTT.

The chain combines TRBV2 with TRBJ2-7; TRBD2 agrees at 8 bases. V was pared by 6 bases and J by 5 bases, with 9 bases of the junction left unmatched. This CDR3 is 14 amino acids long. CDR1 and CDR2 (germline): SNHLY, FYNNEI. CDR3 nucleotides: TGTGCCAGCAGAAGCGGGGGACCGCGGGACGAGCAGTACTTC. It translates to CASRSGGPRDEQYF.

V gene TRBV27 combines with J gene TRBJ1-1; weak D call: TRBD1 (6 bases). The CDR3 has 17 residues. Trimming stripped 7 bases from V and 3 bases from J, with 24 bases between. From germline, CDR1 is MNHEY and CDR2 SMNVEV (reference sequence). CDR3 DNA sequence: TGTGCCAGCATGGGAACAGGGAAAGGGGCATGGGACACTGAAGCTTTCTTT. It codes for CASMGTGKGAWDTEAFF.

J is TRBJ2-2 and V is TRBV15, with D tentatively TRBD1 (5 bases). CDR3 length: 16 residues. CDR1 is LNHNV and CDR2 is YYDKDF in the germline V gene (reference sequence). Trimming stripped 0 bases from V and 7 bases from J, with 15 bases between. The CDR3 nucleotides read TGTGCCACCAGCAGAGAAGGGGTCAGGGTAGGCGGGGAGCTGTTTTTT. It yields the protein CATSREGVRVGGELFF. The variable domain in full, completed from reference TRBV15 and TRBJ2-2, reads DAMVIQNPRYQVTQFGKPVTLSCSQTLNHNVMYWYQQKSSQAPKLLFHYYDKDFNNEADTPDNFQSRRPNTSFCFLDIRSPGLGDTAMYLCATSREGVRVGGELFFGEGSRLTVL.

The chain recombines TRBV5-5 with TRBJ1-5, with D tentatively TRBD1 (5 bases). In germline, CDR1 is SGHKS, CDR2 YYEKEE (reference sequence). There are 19 residues in the CDR3. Deletions cut 1 base from V and 1 base from J, with 21 bases between. CDR3 coding DNA: TGTGCCAGCAGCTTGCGGATAGGGGTTGACGATGTAAGCAATCAGCCCCAGCATTTT. Amino acid sequence: CASSLRIGVDDVSNQPQHF. The complete variable domain, with remaining parts taken from reference TRBV5-5 and TRBJ1-5, reads DAGVTQSPTHLIKTRGQQVTLRCSPISGHKSVSWYQQVLGQGPQFIFQYYEKEERGRGNFPDRFSARQFPNYSSELNVNALLLGDSALYLCASSLRIGVDDVSNQPQHFGDGTRLSIL.

DNA of the CDR3: TGTGCCAGCAGCTTACGTAGTGACAGGGGCATGAACACTGAAGCTTTCTTT. Its protein is CASSLRSDRGMNTEAFF. The chain employs TRBV11-2 and TRBJ1-1, with TRBD1 identical over 8 bases. Germline CDR1 is SGHAT and CDR2 is FQNNGV. The CDR3 consists of 17 residues. The V segment lost 2 bases and the J segment 0 bases; nucleotides outside the gene matches: 8. Filled out from reference TRBV11-2 and TRBJ1-1, the complete variable domain reads EAGVAQSPRYKIIEKRQSVAFWCNPISGHATLYWYQQILGQGPKLLIQFQNNGVVDDSQLPKDRFSAERLKGVDSTLKIQPAKLEDSAVYLCASSLRSDRGMNTEAFFGQGTRLTVV.

The genes are TRBV4-3 and TRBJ2-3; 9 positions agree with TRBD2. The ends lost 0 bases at V and 1 base at J; junction bases unmatched: 11. Germline CDR1 is LGHNA and CDR2 is YSLEER. This CDR3 region has 19 residues. The CDR3 DNA is TGCGCCAGCAGCCAAGATCTAGCCAGCGGGGGGCCGGGCACAGATACGCAGTATTTT. This encodes CASSQDLASGGPGTDTQYF.

The chain couples TRBV6-5 to TRBJ1-2, with a possible D match to TRBD1 (5 bases). The CDR3 sequence is 13 residues long. Germline CDR1 and CDR2: MNHEY and SVGAGI. Trimming cost V 5 bases and J 4 bases, with 11 bases left between them. The CDR3 sequence is CASSTQATYGYTF. CDR3 coding DNA: TGTGCCAGCAGTACACAGGCGACCTATGGCTACACCTTC.

The chain uses TRBV5-4 and TRBJ2-7; TRBD1 is a possible D gene (5 bases). The CDR3 sequence is 17 residues long. Germline-derived CDR1 and CDR2 are SGHNT and YYREEE (reference sequence). V shed 7 bases and J shed 0 bases, with 23 bases lying between them. The DNA for the CDR3 is TGTGCCAGCGGCAGGGCCCGCGGCGGCGGTAACTCCTACGAGCAGTACTTC. This translates into CASGRARGGGNSYEQYF.

V and J are TRBV3-1 (or the pseudogene TRBV3-2) and TRBJ1-5; D remains unclear. The V end lost 0 bases, the J end lost 3 bases, and 9 bases lay between the germline ends. This CDR3 region has 15 residues. Germline-derived CDR1 and CDR2 are LGHDT and YNNKEL (reference sequence). CDR3 amino acids: CASSQDRTHNQPQHF. CDR3 bases: TGTGCCAGCAGCCAAGATAGAACTCACAATCAGCCCCAGCATTTT.

V gene TRBV18 combines with J gene TRBJ2-2; D gene ambiguous. The CDR3 contains 15 residues. The V gene's germline CDR1 is KGHSH and CDR2 LQKENI. V lost 3 bases to trimming and J lost 1 base, with 9 bases between them. CDR3: CASSPSAGNTGELFF. The CDR3 DNA reads as TGTGCCAGCTCACCCTCTGCAGGGAACACCGGGGAGCTGTTTTTT. The entire variable domain, with the rest obtained from reference TRBV18 and TRBJ2-2, is as follows: NAGVMQNPRHLVRRRGQEARLRCSPMKGHSHVYWYRQLPEEGLKFMVYLQKENIIDESGMPKERFSAEFPKEGPSILRIQQVVRGDSAAYFCASSPSAGNTGELFFGEGSRLTVL.

The chain has TRBV6-5 and TRBJ1-1; 10 bases fit TRBD1. This CDR3 region has 14 residues. The germline gives CDR1 MNHEY, CDR2 SVGAGI. V lost 5 bases, J lost 5 bases, and 5 bases stayed unmatched. CDR3 sequence: CASSLGQGMTEAFF. In DNA, the CDR3 is TGTGCCAGCAGTCTGGGACAGGGGATGACTGAAGCTTTCTTT.

The chain employs TRBV19 and TRBJ1-2; D call uncertain. V was clipped by 6 bases and J by 3 bases, with 8 bases between them. Germline V gives CDR1 LNHDA, CDR2 SQIVND (reference sequence). This CDR3 contains 12 residues. The CDR3 spells CASREAHYGYTF. In nucleotides, the CDR3 is TGTGCCAGTAGAGAGGCTCACTATGGCTACACCTTC.

The chain recombines TRBV6-2 or TRBV6-3 with TRBJ1-6, with D tentatively TRBD1 (5 bases). Deletions cut 5 bases from V and 6 bases from J, with 20 bases between. Germline CDR1 and CDR2: MNHEY and SVGEGT. The CDR3 is 17 amino acids. CDR3 residues: CASSPAWPAGRNSPLHF. In nucleotides, the CDR3 is TGTGCCAGCAGTCCCGCGTGGCCCGCGGGACGTAATTCACCCCTCCACTTT.

The chain has TRBV18 and TRBJ1-1; D not certain. Germline values: CDR1 KGHSH, CDR2 LQKENI. Trimming removed 6 bases at V and 5 bases at J, with 19 bases between. The length of the CDR3 is 15 residues. Here the CDR3 DNA reads TGTGCCAGCTCGCCCGTCGGGCAGACGGGGACTGAAGCTTTCTTT. Residues: CASSPVGQTGTEAFF.

The J gene is TRBJ2-1, the V gene TRBV5-1; maybe TRBD2 (6 bases). Trimming cost V 0 bases and J 10 bases, with 11 bases left between them. Germline V CDR1 and CDR2: SGHRS, YFSETQ. The CDR3 totals 13 residues. The CDR3 sequence is CASSLGGAVEQFF. The CDR3 region has the DNA TGCGCCAGCAGCTTGGGCGGGGCAGTCGAGCAGTTCTTC.

V gene TRBV6-5 combines with J gene TRBJ1-5, with 8 bases matching TRBD1. V gave up 6 bases and J gave up 5 bases; unmatched junction bases: 3. The CDR3 has 13 residues. Germline V gives CDR1 MNHEY, CDR2 SVGAGI. The DNA of the CDR3 is TGTGCCAGCAGGGTGACAGGGGATCAGCCCCAGCATTTT. This translates into CASRVTGDQPQHF.

The V gene is TRBV13, the J gene TRBJ1-4; TRBD1 aligns across 8 bases. The junction had 2 bases not matched to a gene; V was cut back by 0 bases and J by 8 bases. CDR1 is PRHDT, CDR2 FYEKMQ, per germline (reference sequence). The CDR3 runs 14 residues. The CDR3 reads CASSLGQGGEKLFF. The CDR3 bases are TGTGCCAGCAGCTTAGGACAGGGGGGAGAAAAACTGTTTTTT.

CDR3 loop: CASSRSGEKLFF. The CDR3 DNA follows: TGTGCCAGCAGTCGGAGCGGGGAAAAACTGTTTTTT. The V call is TRBV6-2 or TRBV6-3, the J call TRBJ1-4; D call uncertain. V was pared by 5 bases and J by 8 bases, with 9 bases between. CDR3 size: 12 residues. Per germline, CDR1 MNHEY and CDR2 SVGEGT.

The chain has TRBV6-2 or TRBV6-3 and TRBJ2-7; a weak D match, TRBD2 (5 bases). Germline V gene lookup returns CDR1 MNHEY and CDR2 SVGEGT. The CDR3 runs to 13 residues. Deletions cut 5 bases from V and 2 bases from J, with 10 bases between. DNA of the CDR3: TGTGCCAGCAGTCTCGGGGAGACCTACGAGCAGTACTTC. Protein sequence: CASSLGETYEQYF.

This chain links TRBV5-6 with TRBJ1-1; D gene unclear. The CDR3 length is 14 residues. CDR1 and CDR2 (germline): SGHDT, YYEEEE. V was clipped by 0 bases and J by 5 bases, with 11 bases between them. The CDR3: CASSLGARGTEAFF. CDR3 coding DNA: TGTGCCAGCAGCTTGGGGGCCCGAGGGACTGAAGCTTTCTTT.

The gene calls are TRBV19 and TRBJ1-1; no firm D call. V gave up 6 bases and J gave up 2 bases, with 16 bases separating them. Germline CDR1 and CDR2: LNHDA and SQIVND (reference sequence). This CDR3 comprises 15 residues. The CDR3 reads CASRARPQSNTEAFF. The DNA for the CDR3 is TGTGCCAGTAGAGCCAGGCCTCAGAGTAACACTGAAGCTTTCTTT. The full variable domain, rest sourced from reference TRBV19 and TRBJ1-1, is DGGITQSPKYLFRKEGQNVTLSCEQNLNHDAMYWYRQDPGQGLRLIYYSQIVNDFQKGDIAEGYSVSREKKESFPLTVTSAQKNPTAFYLCASRARPQSNTEAFFGQGTRLTVV.

This clone was recorded only once. The rearrangement uses TRBV10-3 and TRBJ1-3; D might be TRBD1 (5 bases). The V and J ends lost 3 bases and 4 bases respectively, with 19 bases between them. CDR3 length equals 17 residues. Germline V gives CDR1 ENHRY, CDR2 SYGVKD. CDR3 sequence: CAISESSAGRSGNTIYF. CDR3 DNA sequence: TGTGCCATCAGTGAAAGTTCAGCGGGGCGATCAGGAAACACCATATATTTT.

V usage is TRBV5-6 and J usage is TRBJ2-7; 7 bases are shared with TRBD1. V trimming: 3 bases; J trimming: 2 bases; junction bases outside the gene matches: 5. This CDR3 has 14 amino acids. Germline assignment: CDR1 SGHDT and CDR2 YYEEEE. The CDR3: CASSSIGTAYEQYF. CDR3 coding DNA: TGTGCCAGCAGCTCCATTGGGACAGCCTACGAGCAGTACTTC.

This clone was picked up a small number of times. The rearrangement uses TRBV3-1 (or the pseudogene TRBV3-2) and TRBJ1-5, with TRBD1 matching over 8 bases. The V gene end was trimmed by 1 base and the J gene end by 7 bases; junction bases not matched to a gene: 3. This CDR3 comprises 14 residues. Germline-derived CDR1 and CDR2 are LGHDT and YNNKEL (reference sequence). CDR3 sequence (DNA): TGTGCCAGCAGCCAAGCAGGACAGGGCCAGCCCCAGCATTTT. Translation gives CASSQAGQGQPQHF.

This clone was seen once. As DNA, the CDR3 is TGTGCCAGCAGCTTCAGGACAGGGAGGAGGTACGAGCAGTACTTC. It translates to CASSFRTGRRYEQYF. The V call is TRBV5-4, the J call TRBJ2-7; 8 bases agree with TRBD1. The CDR3 runs to 15 residues. Unmatched junction bases numbered 8, after V lost 2 bases and J lost 4 bases. Germline CDR1 SGHNT, CDR2 YYREEE (reference sequence).

CDR3 sequence reads: CASSLGQGLRETQYF. The CDR3 DNA reads as TGCGCCAGCAGCTTGGGACAGGGGTTACGAGAGACCCAGTACTTC. The chain couples TRBV5-1 to TRBJ2-5; 8 positions match TRBD1. V lost 0 bases, J lost 4 bases, and 5 bases stayed unmatched. The CDR3 is 15 residues long. From germline, CDR1 is SGHRS and CDR2 YFSETQ.